This T cell receptor (beta chain) was retrieved from a study of T cells in Graves' hyperthyroidism and ophthalmopathy. Overall study results and limits: Blood held most thyroid clonotypes expanded above 0.001 frequency.

This CDR3 is built from 13 residues. Trimming shortened V by 6 bases and J by 1 base, and 12 bases separated the two germline ends. Germline-derived CDR1 and CDR2 are SQVTM and ANQGSEA. This clonotype was detected many times. Its specificity is unknown. RNA transcripts yielded amplified TCR beta CDR3 regions. The TCR CDR3 first-round RT-PCR relied on the HTBI primer set. TCRdb reprocessed the multiplex PCR reads with MiXCR, giving one entry per CDR3 protein. The sample has approximately 520,000 distinct CDR3 sequences; roughly 25% are singletons. Ophthalmopathy cases scored 3 or more on the Clinical Activity Score and 4 or more on NOSPECS grade, with duration below 3 months.

V is TRBV29-1 and J is TRBJ1-1; no clear D. Material for sequencing was blood. This receptor was obtained from a woman aged 25 to 39 with Graves' ophthalmopathy. CDR3 sequence: CSVSYSPNTEAFF. CDR3 in DNA: TGCAGCGTCTCCTATTCCCCGAACACTGAAGCTTTCTTT.